This T cell receptor beta chain came from a study of CD8+ T cells in alopecia areata. Study-level points and caveats: Alphabeta T cells residing in normal skin are also sequenced in scalp samples. Uncertain still, given a single nonresponder, is whether baseline CD8+ expansion links to response.

Treatment specified: oral pan-JAK inhibitor, 5-10 mg twice daily. This clone showed up just once. Its matching antigen is unknown. V gave up 0 bases and J gave up 4 bases, with 13 bases separating them. Germline loops: CDR1 LNHDA, CDR2 SQIVND (reference sequence). CDR3 size: 17 residues. Reverse transcribed after extraction, RNA yielded cDNA as the sequencing template. Here immunoSEQ multiplex PCR was the method, and the copy in TCRdb shows in-frame clones only, minus some. This sample has about 190,000 clones; about three fifths occur once, and the top ten carry 0.69%. The source material was CD4+ T cells sorted from blood, sampled at week 4, from a patient treated with tofacitinib. This chain uses TRBV19 with TRBJ2-6; D is possibly TRBD2 (6 bases). The receptor was derived from a human donor with alopecia areata. The CDR3 region has the DNA TGTGCCAGTAGTATAGATCGGGGAGGAACCGGGGCCAACGTCCTGACTTTC. This sequence encodes CASSIDRGGTGANVLTF.